The 23 T cell receptor beta chains below come from one sample, sequenced in a study of control samples from healthy donors and cancer patients. Generated by immunoSEQ multiplex PCR, the TCRdb table keeps only in-frame clones and is missing some. The sample contains almost 85,000 clones, 80% to 90% of which appear only once. The sample was PBMCs. These receptor sequences come from a man aged 60 to 69 with head and neck cancer.

The chain links TRBV28 to TRBJ1-5; D is possibly TRBD1 (6 bases). CDR3 length: 16 amino acids. Per germline, CDR1 MDHEN and CDR2 SYDVKM. Between the trimmed V and J ends, which lost 6 bases and 4 bases, there was a span of 19 bases. CDR3 nucleotides: TGTGCCAGCAGGACGTGGGGGGCAGTGAGGAATCAGCCCCAGCATTTT. Translating it yields CASRTWGAVRNQPQHF.

The rearrangement joins TRBV9 to TRBJ1-3; possibly TRBD1 for D (5 bases). The V end was cut by 4 bases, the J end by 4 bases, with 12 bases between. CDR1 SGDLS and CDR2 YYNGEE come from the germline V gene. This CDR3 is 14 amino acids long. The CDR3 nucleotides read TGTGCCAGCAGCTCGGAGACAGCGGGAAACACCATATATTTT. This translates into CASSSETAGNTIYF.

This chain uses TRBV11-3 with TRBJ2-1; TRBD2 aligns across 7 bases. Germline V gene sequence: CDR1 SGHNT, CDR2 YENEEA. V was pared by 0 bases and J by 4 bases, with 3 bases of the junction left unmatched. This CDR3 spans 15 amino acids. CDR3 loop: CASSLEASGYNEQFF. The DNA of the CDR3 is TGTGCCAGCAGCTTAGAGGCTAGCGGTTACAATGAGCAGTTCTTC.

This clone turned up a few times. The chain has TRBV7-8 and TRBJ1-4, with TRBD1 as a possible D gene (5 bases). The CDR3 sequence is 13 residues long. Germline CDR1 reads SGHVS; CDR2 reads FQNEAQ. V lost 5 bases, J lost 8 bases, and 12 bases lay in between. The CDR3 region has the DNA TGTGCCAGCAGCGTAGGGGTGAGGGAAAAACTGTTTTTT. Amino acids: CASSVGVREKLFF.

J is TRBJ2-1 and V is TRBV10-3; 12 bases fit TRBD2. CDR1 is ENHRY, CDR2 SYGVKD, per germline. The ends lost 9 bases at V and 2 bases at J; junction bases unmatched: 5. CDR3 length equals 15 residues. For the CDR3, the DNA is TGTGCCATTGGGACTAGCGGGTCCACCTACAATGAGCAGTTCTTC. The encoded protein is CAIGTSGSTYNEQFF.

The chain couples TRBV2 to TRBJ1-1; possibly TRBD1 for D (5 bases). V lost 8 bases to trimming and J lost 3 bases, with 7 bases between them. The CDR3 totals 11 residues. Germline CDR1 SNHLY, CDR2 FYNNEI. The CDR3 region is CASRGDTEAFF. CDR3 coding DNA: TGTGCCAGCCGGGGGGACACTGAAGCTTTCTTT.

The table lists this clone with a few counts. V and J are TRBV7-9 and TRBJ2-3; no clear D. The CDR3 sequence is 11 residues long. The V gene's germline CDR1 is SEHNR and CDR2 FQNEAQ (reference sequence). V was pared by 5 bases and J by 5 bases, with 5 bases between. CDR3 loop: CASSVEDTQYF. The DNA of the CDR3 is TGTGCCAGCAGCGTGGAAGATACGCAGTATTTT.

Concerning this clone: Compared with germline, one end of the junction differs, possibly owing to a read error. The same CDR3 arises from other DNA sequences in this sample as well. V is TRBV5-4 and J is TRBJ2-1, with D hard to call. CDR1 and CDR2 from the germline V gene are SGHNT and YYREEE (reference sequence). The CDR3 has 12 amino acids. The CDR3 is CASSSPFNEQFF. CDR3 nucleotide sequence: TGCGCCAGCAGCTCACCCTTCAATGAGCAGTTCTTC. Using reference TRBV5-4 and TRBJ2-1 for the parts outside the CDR3, the full variable domain is ETGVTQSPTHLIKTRGQQVTLRCSSQSGHNTVSWYQQALGQGPQFIFQYYREEENGRGNFPPRFSGLQFPNYSSELNVNALELDDSALYLCASSSPFNEQFFGPGTRLTVL.

This clone was counted only a few times. The chain has TRBV14 and TRBJ1-2; a possible D gene is TRBD1 (5 bases). This CDR3 comprises 14 residues. Germline values: CDR1 SGHDN, CDR2 FVKESK. V was clipped by 6 bases and J by 7 bases, with 18 bases between them. The chain's CDR3 is CASSPAGALGGYTF. In DNA form, the CDR3 reads TGTGCCAGCAGTCCCGCTGGGGCTTTGGGTGGCTACACCTTC.

The rearrangement joins TRBV12-3 or TRBV12-4 to TRBJ1-1, with D uncertain. Trimming removed 5 bases at V and 5 bases at J, with 12 bases between. This CDR3 spans 13 amino acids. DNA of the CDR3: TGTGCCAGCAGTGGAACTATATTAACTGAAGCTTTCTTT. Amino acid sequence: CASSGTILTEAFF.

The chain uses TRBV5-4 and TRBJ2-3; D is perhaps TRBD2 (5 bases). The germline V gene encodes CDR1 SGHNT and CDR2 YYREEE (reference sequence). The CDR3 length is 13 residues. V lost 4 bases, J lost 3 bases, and 9 bases lay in between. The DNA for the CDR3 is TGTGCCAGCAGCCTGGCGGGTACAGATACGCAGTATTTT. Protein product: CASSLAGTDTQYF.

This chain links TRBV28 with TRBJ1-3; D ambiguous. V shed 2 bases and J shed 4 bases, with 6 bases lying between them. Germline CDR1 reads MDHEN; CDR2 reads SYDVKM. The CDR3 runs to 13 residues. In DNA form, the CDR3 reads TGTGCCAGCAGTTTAATAATCGGAAACACCATATATTTT. Translation: CASSLIIGNTIYF.

V usage is TRBV19 and J usage is TRBJ2-1; 10 bases align to TRBD2. Germline V lookup: CDR1 LNHDA, CDR2 SQIVND (reference sequence). CDR3 length: 15 residues. Trimming at V came to 7 bases and at J to 9 bases, leaving 12 bases not matched to a gene. The CDR3 is CASIDLAGGGGEQFF. Here the CDR3 DNA reads TGTGCCAGTATCGATTTAGCGGGAGGTGGAGGTGAGCAGTTCTTC.

The chain uses TRBV5-1 and TRBJ1-3; TRBD1 might be the D (5 bases). This CDR3 is built from 17 residues. The germline V and J ends were trimmed by 0 bases and 3 bases, with 16 bases remaining between them. CDR1 and CDR2 from the germline V gene are SGHRS and YFSETQ. CDR3 DNA: TGCGCCAGCAGCTTGGCGTCTCTCCGGGACGGTGGAAACACCATATATTTT. Protein product: CASSLASLRDGGNTIYF.

The chain has TRBV20-1 and TRBJ1-1; D unresolved. The CDR3 is made up of 11 amino acids. The V gene lost 5 bases and the J gene lost 7 bases, with 11 bases spanning the gap. Germline V CDR1 and CDR2: DFQATT, SNEGSKA (reference sequence). CDR3 sequence (DNA): TGCAGTGCTTCCCCCATAGATGAAGCTTTCTTT. It encodes CSASPIDEAFF.

In its sample, this clone was seen once. V is TRBV2 and J is TRBJ2-1; unclear D gene. Germline V gives CDR1 SNHLY, CDR2 FYNNEI. The CDR3 loop spans 13 amino acids. The germline V and J ends were trimmed by 11 bases and 4 bases, with 15 bases remaining between them. The CDR3: CASKDLRYNEQFF. In nucleotides, the CDR3 is TGTGCCTCCAAAGACCTGCGTTACAATGAGCAGTTCTTC.

The chain recombines TRBV29-1 with TRBJ2-7; tentatively, D is TRBD2 (5 bases). The germline CDR1 and CDR2 sequences are SQVTM and ANQGSEA. The CDR3 is 13 residues long. Trimming stripped 6 bases from V and 2 bases from J, with 14 bases between. The CDR3 DNA reads as TGCAGCGTAGAACTAGACTTCGCCTACGAGCAGTACTTC. Translated: CSVELDFAYEQYF.

V and J are TRBV5-1 and TRBJ2-7, with D maybe TRBD1 (6 bases). CDR3 length equals 15 residues. CDR1 and CDR2 from the germline V gene are SGHRS and YFSETQ. The V end was cut by 4 bases, the J end by 3 bases, with 17 bases between. Written as DNA, the CDR3 is TGCGCCAGCAGCACCGGTTCGGGACACCTCTACGAGCAGTACTTC. Its translation: CASSTGSGHLYEQYF.

The CDR3 is CASSTDGGTYGYTF. In DNA form, the CDR3 reads TGTGCCAGCAGTACTGACGGGGGGACCTATGGCTACACCTTC. The chain uses TRBV28 and TRBJ1-2, with D tentatively TRBD1 (5 bases). CDR1 is MDHEN, CDR2 SYDVKM, per germline. V lost 5 bases and J lost 4, with 14 bases in between. The CDR3 contains 14 residues.

The V call is TRBV24-1, the J call TRBJ2-5; 10 bases line up with TRBD2. Germline CDR1 is KGHDR and CDR2 is SFDVKD. V dropped 1 base and J dropped 2; count of bases not matched to a gene: 3. The length of the CDR3 is 16 residues. The CDR3 is CATSDFGTSAQETQYF. The CDR3 DNA reads TGTGCCACCAGTGATTTTGGGACTAGCGCGCAAGAGACCCAGTACTTC.

The chain carries TRBV11-3 and TRBJ2-1; D is perhaps TRBD1 (6 bases). V lost 5 bases and J 0 bases, leaving 14 bases between the germline ends. Germline V gives CDR1 SGHNT, CDR2 YENEEA. CDR3 length: 16 amino acids. The CDR3 DNA sequence: TGTGCCAGCAGCCCTGGTGGGACAAACTCCTACAATGAGCAGTTCTTC. Its translation is CASSPGGTNSYNEQFF.

This chain joins TRBV5-1 and TRBJ2-1; TRBD2 matches 8 bases. CDR1 and CDR2 from the germline V gene are SGHRS and YFSETQ. This CDR3 is 15 amino acids long. With V trimmed by 0 bases and J by 11 bases, 10 bases remained unmatched. CDR3 sequence: CASSLELAGLEKQFF. The DNA for the CDR3 is TGCGCCAGCAGCTTGGAATTAGCGGGACTGGAGAAGCAGTTCTTC.

The V and J genes are TRBV10-2 and TRBJ2-1; 9 nucleotides align to TRBD2. CDR3 length equals 14 residues. Per germline, CDR1 WSHSY and CDR2 SAAADI. V shed 8 bases, J shed 2 bases, and the junction held 4 bases outside the gene matches. CDR3 nucleotides: TGCGCCAGCCGGGCGGGAGGGCCCTACAATGAGCAGTTCTTC. Residues: CASRAGGPYNEQFF.